This T cell receptor beta chain was identified in a study of blood T cell repertoires in COVID-19. Produced via immunoSEQ multiplex PCR; TCRdb's table is partial and in-frame only. Found here are 180,000 or so clones, approximately 84% of them singletons; the top ten hold 6.5% to 8.5%. The germline gives CDR1 LGHNA, CDR2 YSLEER. V was trimmed by 3 bases and J by 4 bases, leaving 13 bases between them. This CDR3 spans 15 amino acids. The clonotype was recovered from a human donor with acute or convalescent COVID-19. The donor label of this sample is uncertain. The specimen was peripheral blood. The chain couples TRBV4-3 to TRBJ1-3; D possibly corresponds to TRBD1 (5 bases). The CDR3 region is CASSHWGGGGNTIYF. CDR3 coding DNA: TGCGCCAGCAGCCATTGGGGGGGAGGAGGAAACACCATATATTTT.